These 7 T cell receptor beta chains were all obtained from the same sample, sequenced in a study of blood T cell repertoires in COVID-19. The table came from immunoSEQ multiplex PCR; TCRdb's copy has only in-frame clones and leaves some out. The table records over 200,000 clones, 70% to 90% of them present only once. The sample taken for sequencing was peripheral blood. These TCRs come from a man aged 18-30 years with active or convalescent COVID-19.

The V and J genes are TRBV19 and TRBJ2-7; 9 bases line up with TRBD2. The germline CDR1 and CDR2 sequences are LNHDA and SQIVND (reference sequence). The CDR3 loop spans 15 amino acids. V dropped 6 bases and J dropped 2; count of bases not matched to a gene: 8. The CDR3 loop reads CASSRVAGGPYEQYF. In DNA form, the CDR3 reads TGTGCCAGTAGCCGAGTCGCGGGAGGGCCCTACGAGCAGTACTTC. The full variable domain, in which reference TRBV19 and TRBJ2-7 provide the parts outside the CDR3, is DGGITQSPKYLFRKEGQNVTLSCEQNLNHDAMYWYRQDPGQGLRLIYYSQIVNDFQKGDIAEGYSVSREKKESFPLTVTSAQKNPTAFYLCASSRVAGGPYEQYFGPGTRLTVT.

The V and J genes are TRBV30 and TRBJ1-2; unclear D gene. Germline CDR1 is GTSNPN and CDR2 is SVGIG (reference sequence). This CDR3 contains 11 residues. V lost 0 bases and J lost 8, with 7 bases in between. CDR3 coding DNA: TGTGCCTGGAGTGTAGAGGAGGGCTACACCTTC. It is translated as CAWSVEEGYTF.

The V gene is TRBV10-1, the J gene TRBJ2-7; 11 bases align to TRBD2. With 4 bases clipped from V and 5 bases from J, the junction kept 7 bases outside the gene matches. The CDR3 is 15 residues long. The germline V gene encodes CDR1 WNHNN and CDR2 SYGVQD (reference sequence). The CDR3 sequence is CASSVELAGVDEQYF. The DNA of the CDR3 is TGCGCCAGCAGTGTGGAACTAGCGGGAGTCGACGAGCAGTACTTC.

The chain's CDR3 is CASSYSGQGDEKLFF. CDR3 DNA sequence: TGTGCCAGCAGTTATTCCGGACAGGGGGATGAAAAACTGTTTTTT. The V call is TRBV6-5, the J call TRBJ1-4, with 10 bases aligning to TRBD1. With 3 bases clipped from V and 6 bases from J, the junction kept 4 bases outside the gene matches. Per germline, CDR1 MNHEY and CDR2 SVGAGI. The CDR3 consists of 15 residues.

The chain has TRBV11-2 and TRBJ2-6; no firm D call. Germline V gene data show CDR1 as SGHAT and CDR2 as FQNNGV. This CDR3 contains 16 residues. Trimming pared 1 base from V and 0 bases from J, leaving 7 bases between. This chain's CDR3 is CASSLGPGSGANVLTF. In DNA, the CDR3 is TGTGCCAGCAGCTTAGGTCCAGGCTCTGGGGCCAACGTCCTGACTTTC.

The chain has TRBV5-8 and TRBJ1-3; D is ambiguous. Germline values: CDR1 SGHTS, CDR2 YDEGEE. V gave up 2 bases and J gave up 0 bases, with 12 bases separating them. This CDR3 comprises 16 residues. CDR3 DNA sequence: TGTGCCAGCAGCTTCGAACTCGGCGGCTCTGGAAACACCATATATTTT. Protein product: CASSFELGGSGNTIYF.

The rearrangement links TRBV10-3 to TRBJ2-1, with TRBD2 matching over 7 bases. The CDR3 runs to 14 residues. The V gene end was trimmed by 10 bases and the J gene end by 8 bases; junction bases not matched to a gene: 14. Germline V gene data show CDR1 as ENHRY and CDR2 as SYGVKD. CDR3 in amino acids: CATEAGWSSYEQFF. The CDR3, as DNA: TGTGCCACCGAAGCGGGATGGAGCTCCTATGAGCAGTTCTTC.